This T cell receptor (beta chain) was captured by sequencing in a study of T cells in tumors and immune-related adverse events (dated by TCRdb to 2020 to 2022). In light of the paper, this sample's treatment or condition label describes: nivolumab (PD-1 blockade) given before sampling. The DNeasy Blood and Tissue Kit was used to extract DNA from formalin-fixed paraffin-embedded specimens. Using the immunoSEQ assay, the TCR beta locus was amplified and sequenced, producing bulk TCR Vbeta CDR3 data. On the study's bioinformatics: CDR3s were excluded if they were non-productive, were shorter than 7 amino acids, or did not start with C or end with F/W. Analysis was restricted to specimens with at least 1000 reads, and each clonotype was defined at the amino acid level. To compute clonality, Pielou's evenness was subtracted from 1. To equalize library sizes, abundance-weighted random subsampling with replacement was performed and repeated 100 times so that 95% confidence intervals could be reported. The Morisita overlap index was used to quantify repertoire overlap, and the top 40 clones in each specimen were examined for overlap with the irAE. TCRdb re-hosts the immuneACCESS table, in-frame sequences only. Its copies lack some clones; in the studies checked, an unresolved V gene accounts for under half of them, and the cause for the rest is not known. D and trimming come from the DNA, and the V and J calls and clone size come from that table. The sample table holds 20,000 to 25,000 clones, of which under 95% were seen once. Jointly, the top ten make up 1.3% to 1.5% of the sample.

On this clone itself: Its antigen target is currently unknown. Qualities for individual bases were not recorded, and no much larger clone is one base off.

Reading from cysteine to phenylalanine, the CDR3 counts 14 amino acids. Left in the record is the CDR3 DNA by itself, 42 bases read in frame from the first base. At the junction V is shortened by 3 bases and J by 4 bases; bases outside the gene matches: 3. Via the germline V gene, CDR1 is SGHVS and CDR2 FNYEAQ. The V and J genes are TRBV7-6 and TRBJ2-3, and 8 junction bases match TRBD1. This TCR was sampled from a female donor with metastatic renal cell carcinoma. This material consisted of lymph node tissue, taken from a patient treated with anti-PD-1 therapy. In nucleotide form, the sequence is TGTGCCAGCAGCTTCGGACAGGGAGCAGATACGCAGTATTTT. Translated, it reads CASSFGQGADTQYF.